This paragraph covers one TCR beta chain sequence. The antigen remains undetermined. The data stem from a study of identical twins. The CDR3 totals 12 residues. Per the germline V gene, CDR1 is KGHSH and CDR2 is LQKENI. Trimming cost V 2 bases and J 7 bases, with 9 bases left between them. Notes on the study in general: These conclusions were based on statistical analysis (cross-sectional, not following the same donors).

Each CDR3 protein gets one entry after TCRdb re-called the 5' RACE reads with MiXCR. The sample lists some 760,000 distinct CDR3 sequences; roughly 20% were seen once. The same sample was also used in a study of T cells expressing NK-cell markers. That publication notes: Roughly six donors had dominant NKG2C+ clonotypes that comprised about 1.0-7.5% of their CD8+ T cells.

The rearrangement links TRBV18 to TRBJ2-7; weak D call: TRBD1 (5 bases). The sample comprised PBMCs. The receptor was isolated from a young woman in good health. As DNA, the CDR3 is TGTGCCAGCTCACCAGTCTCAGGGGAGCAGTACTTC. It yields the protein CASSPVSGEQYF.